The clone carrying this T cell receptor (beta chain) was counted between two and nine times. The CDR3 spans 14 residues. Trimming took off 6 bases at V and 3 bases at J, with 16 bases between the two ends. CDR1 and CDR2 from the germline V gene are SGHKS and YYEKEE (reference sequence). This sample is part of a study of blood T cell repertoires in COVID-19. Study overall: The origin of the acute and convalescent COVID-19 samples was the United States, Italy and Spain. PBMCs, B-cell-depleted T cells, or T cells were the source of the cDNA or gDNA that made up the material.

In the original workflow: How many nucleated cells were present was estimated from reference gene primer amplification. Using immunoSEQ multiplex PCR, the repertoire was profiled, and TCRdb retains in-frame clones only, with some absent. V and J calls and clone size come straight from that table; D and trimming were deduced from the DNA. The profile covers around 140,000 clones, with around 87% appearing a single time and about an eighth taken by the ten largest. Seattle patients were enrolled while actively infected and followed longitudinally. The source of this sequence is a man younger than 30 with COVID-19, enrolled during active disease. The chain recombines TRBV5-5 with TRBJ2-7; no definite D call. Sequenced: peripheral blood. The CDR3 reads CASTGTTVNYEQYF. CDR3 nucleotide sequence: TGTGCCAGCACCGGAACCACAGTGAACTACGAGCAGTACTTC.